Listed below are T cell receptor beta chains from one sample, sequenced in a study of T cell repertoires in cytomegalovirus infection. TCRdb used MiXCR to reprocess the reads, holding one entry per CDR3 protein. This sample has over 250,000 distinct CDR3 sequences; roughly 21% occur once, and the top ten carry about 20%. Antigen specificity for these receptors is unknown. This specimen was cultured PBMCs, taken from culture after CMV antigen stimulation. Receptors originate from a human donor in good health (CMV status not recorded). Some clones in this sample may be carry-over from other donors' samples. The CDR3 runs from the conserved cysteine through the conserved F or W. D genes are given only for firm matches. Clone size is not always given. Where it is, it says once, few, many or a class for expanded clones.

NA many TRBJ1-5 TRBV7-2 CASSSNSNQPQHF TGTGCCAGCAGCTCTAATAGCAATCAGCCCCAGCATTTT
NA NA TRBJ1-1 TRBV2 CASSGGLGGTEAFF TGTGCCAGCAGTGGGGGGTTAGGGGGCACTGAAGCTTTCTTT
NA NA TRBJ2-2 TRBV19 CASSIVTGELFF TGTGCCAGTAGTATTGTCACCGGGGAGCTGTTTTTT
NA NA TRBJ2-3 TRBV13 CASLNRGHTDTQYF TGTGCCAGCCTGAACCGTGGCCACACAGATACGCAGTATTTT
NA NA TRBJ2-1 TRBV27 CASSLRDTVRNEQFF TGTGCCAGCAGTTTAAGGGACACCGTCCGCAATGAGCAGTTCTTC
NA few TRBJ2-3 TRBV2 CASMIPGDTQYF TGTGCCAGCATGATACCTGGGGATACGCAGTATTTT
NA medium-sized TRBJ2-3 TRBV7-9 CASSLQGELDTQYF TGTGCCAGCAGCTTACAGGGAGAACTCGATACGCAGTATTTT
TRBD2 NA TRBJ2-7 TRBV28 CASSFAGEAEQYF TGTGCCAGCAGTTTCGCGGGGGAGGCCGAGCAGTACTTC
NA NA TRBJ2-5 TRBV7-2 CASSFSFQETQYF TGTGCCAGCAGCTTCAGCTTCCAAGAGACCCAGTACTTC
TRBD1 NA TRBJ1-5 TRBV19 CASSGQGANQPQHF TGTGCCAGTAGTGGACAGGGGGCAAATCAGCCCCAGCATTTT
TRBD1 NA TRBJ2-2 TRBV27 CASSLQLPGTGNTGELFF TGTGCCAGCAGTTTACAATTACCCGGGACAGGGAACACCGGGGAGCTGTTTTTT
NA NA TRBJ2-1 TRBV29-1 CSVRGSLYNEQFF TGCAGCGTTCGAGGGTCCCTATACAATGAGCAGTTCTTC
NA many TRBJ1-1 TRBV7-9 CASSWGGNTEAFF TGTGCCAGCAGCTGGGGGGGAAACACTGAAGCTTTCTTT
TRBD2 many TRBJ2-3 TRBV19 CATKSRLAGSSTDTQYF TGTGCCACAAAATCGAGACTAGCGGGATCAAGCACAGATACGCAGTATTTT
TRBD2 once TRBJ2-1 TRBV5-4 CASSPSPSGSSYNEQFF TGTGCCAGCAGCCCGTCCCCCAGCGGGAGCTCCTACAATGAGCAGTTCTTC
TRBD2 many TRBJ2-3 TRBV7-2 CASSLRVLAGKFTDTQYF TGTGCCAGCAGCTTAAGAGTCCTAGCGGGCAAATTCACAGATACGCAGTATTTT
NA NA TRBJ2-7 TRBV4-1 CASSQEPGTRSYEQYF TGTGCCAGCAGCCAAGAACCAGGAACGCGCTCCTACGAGCAGTACTTC
NA many TRBJ2-7 TRBV7-2 CASSLATYYEQYF TGTGCCAGCAGCTTAGCGACCTACTACGAGCAGTACTTC
NA once TRBJ2-7 TRBV6-2/TRBV6-3 CASSGQQSNEQYF TGTGCCAGCAGCGGACAACAGAGCAACGAGCAGTACTTC
NA many TRBJ2-1 TRBV6-5 CASSYRASKYNEQFF TGTGCCAGCAGTTACAGGGCTAGCAAATACAATGAGCAGTTCTTC
NA NA TRBJ1-3 TRBV7-2 CASSLLGRGRVTGGNTIYF TGTGCCAGCAGCTTATTAGGGCGGGGGCGAGTGACGGGTGGAAACACCATATATTTT
NA few TRBJ1-4 TRBV11-1 CASSRRANEKLFF TGTGCCAGCAGCCGGCGGGCGAATGAAAAACTGTTTTTT
NA few TRBJ1-1 TRBV11-3 CASSLGDGNTEAFF TGTGCCAGCAGCTTAGGGGACGGGAACACTGAAGCTTTCTTT
NA once TRBJ2-2 TRBV5-6 CASSLADRNTGELFF TGTGCCAGCAGCTTAGCCGACAGAAACACCGGGGAGCTGTTTTTT
NA NA TRBJ2-7 TRBV25-1 CASSSGVNSYEQYF TGTGCCAGCAGTTCGGGGGTCAACTCCTACGAGCAGTACTTC
TRBD1 few TRBJ1-4 TRBV6-6 CASRKTGGDEKLFF TGTGCCAGCAGAAAGACAGGGGGGGACGAAAAACTGTTTTTT
TRBD1 many TRBJ1-4 TRBV7-2 CASSLTGRSEKLFF TGTGCCAGCAGCCTGACAGGGAGATCTGAAAAACTGTTTTTT
NA many TRBJ2-6 TRBV6-4 CASSGASGSGANVLTF TGTGCCAGCAGTGGAGCCTCAGGGTCAGGGGCCAACGTCCTGACTTTC
NA many TRBJ2-3 TRBV7-8 CASSLAVAGAGSDTQYF TGTGCCAGCAGCTTAGCAGTCGCAGGGGCAGGTTCAGATACGCAGTATTTT
NA few TRBJ2-2 TRBV11-2 CASSPFRTTGELFF TGTGCCAGCAGCCCCTTCCGTACCACCGGGGAGCTGTTTTTT
NA many TRBJ2-7 TRBV7-2 CASSFQARSYEQYF TGTGCCAGCAGCTTTCAGGCCCGCTCCTACGAGCAGTACTTC
NA NA TRBJ2-1 TRBV27 CASRTGMNEQFF TGTGCCAGCAGGACGGGGATGAATGAGCAGTTCTTC
NA few TRBJ1-2 TRBV14 CASSQAIGQGGGYTF TGTGCCAGCAGCCAAGCCATTGGGCAGGGTGGGGGCTACACCTTC
NA many TRBJ1-5 TRBV7-2 CASSPHLGDQPQHF TGTGCCAGCAGCCCCCATTTGGGGGATCAGCCCCAGCATTTT
NA NA TRBJ2-6 TRBV28 CASSPRGANVLTF TGTGCCAGCAGTCCCAGAGGAGCCAACGTCCTGACTTTC
NA few TRBJ2-7 TRBV5-1 CASRPLGLVGEQYF TGCGCCAGCAGACCCCTCGGACTGGTAGGCGAGCAGTACTTC
NA NA TRBJ2-1 TRBV18 CASSPLPMEQFF TGTGCCAGCTCACCACTGCCCATGGAGCAGTTCTTC
NA many TRBJ1-1 TRBV7-9 CASSLQGDTEAFF TGTGCCAGCAGCTTACAAGGTGACACTGAAGCTTTCTTT
NA medium-sized TRBJ2-5 TRBV7-3 CASSPGNGAGETQYF TGTGCCAGCAGCCCCGGAAACGGCGCGGGCGAGACCCAGTACTTC
TRBD1 few TRBJ2-3 TRBV14 CASSRNRGLNTDTQYF TGTGCCAGCAGCCGTAACAGGGGTTTGAACACAGATACGCAGTATTTT
TRBD1 NA TRBJ2-2 TRBV6-5 CASTSRDRGGGELFF TGTGCCAGCACCTCCCGGGACAGGGGGGGCGGGGAGCTGTTTTTT
NA many TRBJ2-5 TRBV12-3/TRBV12-4 CASSLMAGQETQYF TGTGCCAGCAGTTTGATGGCGGGACAAGAGACCCAGTACTTC
TRBD1 few TRBJ2-2 TRBV5-1 CASRLRTGGTGELFF TGCGCCAGCCGACTCAGGACAGGGGGTACCGGGGAGCTGTTTTTT
NA NA TRBJ2-3 TRBV5-1 CASSFAGDTDTQYF TGCGCCAGCAGCTTCGCAGGGGACACAGATACGCAGTATTTT
NA many TRBJ2-2 TRBV7-6 CASIQNRGDTGELFF TGTGCCAGCATACAGAATAGGGGGGACACCGGGGAGCTGTTTTTT